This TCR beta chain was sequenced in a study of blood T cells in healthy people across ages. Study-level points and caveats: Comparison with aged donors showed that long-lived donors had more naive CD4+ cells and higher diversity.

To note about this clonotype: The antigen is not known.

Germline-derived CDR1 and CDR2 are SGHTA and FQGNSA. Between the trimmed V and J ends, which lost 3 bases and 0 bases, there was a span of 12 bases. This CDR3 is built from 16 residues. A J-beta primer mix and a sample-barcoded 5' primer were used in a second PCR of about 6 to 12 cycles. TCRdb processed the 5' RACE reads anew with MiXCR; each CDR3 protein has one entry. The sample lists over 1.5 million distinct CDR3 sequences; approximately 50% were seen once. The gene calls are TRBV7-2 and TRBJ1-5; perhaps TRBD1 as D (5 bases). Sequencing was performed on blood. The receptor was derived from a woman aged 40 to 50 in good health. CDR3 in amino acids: CASSFSTADSNQPQHF. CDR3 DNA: TGTGCCAGCAGCTTTTCGACAGCCGATAGCAATCAGCCCCAGCATTTT.